A selection of T cell receptor beta chains follows, all from one sample in a study of control samples from healthy donors and cancer patients. TCRdb keeps only in-frame clones here, not all; method: immunoSEQ multiplex PCR. The table lists 110,000 or so clones, 90% of them singletons. The sample comprised blood. Every receptor here comes from a human donor in good health. The donor label of this sample is uncertain. Both conserved end residues are part of each CDR3. The order of the fields is J gene, V gene, clone size, D gene, CDR3 protein, CDR3 DNA. The D gene is left open where the match is weak. Some rows have no size entry. The others give once, few or many, or a class for an expanded clone.

J: TRBJ1-4
V: TRBV5-5
size: -
D: -
CDR3: CASSTTGKLFF
DNA: TGTGCCAGCAGCACAACAGGGAAACTGTTTTTT

J: TRBJ2-7
V: TRBV5-1
size: -
D: -
CDR3: CASSLRRDGGYEQYF
DNA: TGCGCCAGCAGCTTGCGAAGGGACGGGGGCTACGAGCAGTACTTC

J: TRBJ2-3
V: TRBV27
size: -
D: -
CDR3: CASSFDRQYGDTQYF
DNA: TGTGCCAGCAGTTTTGACAGGCAATATGGAGATACGCAGTATTTT

J: TRBJ1-1
V: TRBV5-1
size: -
D: TRBD1
CDR3: CASSSLDRGRGTEAFF
DNA: TGCGCCAGCAGCTCGCTCGACAGGGGAAGGGGCACTGAAGCTTTCTTT

J: TRBJ1-6
V: TRBV6-5
size: -
D: TRBD1
CDR3: CASRDRVESPLHF
DNA: TGTGCCAGCAGGGACAGGGTGGAGTCACCCCTCCACTTT

J: TRBJ1-1
V: TRBV10-3
size: -
D: TRBD1
CDR3: CAISKPGQGGTEAFF
DNA: TGTGCCATCAGTAAACCGGGACAGGGTGGGACTGAAGCTTTCTTT

J: TRBJ2-3
V: TRBV9
size: -
D: -
CDR3: CASSVGNGGGADTQYF
DNA: TGTGCCAGCAGCGTAGGTAACGGGGGAGGTGCAGATACGCAGTATTTT

J: TRBJ1-3
V: TRBV3-1/TRBV3-2
size: few
D: TRBD1
CDR3: CASSQLKWDREHGNTIYF
DNA: TGTGCCAGCAGCCAACTAAAATGGGACAGAGAGCATGGAAACACCATATATTTT

J: TRBJ1-6
V: TRBV5-1
size: once
D: -
CDR3: CASSLGRGGNSPLHF
DNA: TGCGCCAGCAGCTTGGGGCGCGGGGGGAATTCACCCCTCCACTTT

J: TRBJ2-7
V: TRBV7-9
size: -
D: -
CDR3: CASSHSGYEQYF
DNA: TGTGCCAGCAGTCACTCAGGGTACGAGCAGTACTTC

J: TRBJ1-1
V: TRBV19
size: -
D: -
CDR3: CASNEQGWVNTEAFF
DNA: TGTGCCAGTAATGAACAGGGCTGGGTTAATACTGAAGCTTTCTTT

J: TRBJ2-1
V: TRBV10-3
size: -
D: -
CDR3: CAITKNKGSDEQFF
DNA: TGTGCCATCACCAAAAACAAAGGGAGCGATGAGCAGTTCTTC

J: TRBJ2-3
V: TRBV18
size: -
D: TRBD2
CDR3: CASSDSGDTDTQYF
DNA: TGTGCCAGCTCGGATAGCGGGGATACAGATACGCAGTATTTT

J: TRBJ1-2
V: TRBV2
size: once
D: -
CDR3: CASSGQGYYGYTF
DNA: TGTGCCAGCAGTGGGCAGGGTTACTATGGCTACACCTTC

J: TRBJ1-1
V: TRBV4-3
size: -
D: TRBD1
CDR3: CASSAQRDRGVEAFF
DNA: TGCGCCAGCAGCGCACAACGGGACAGGGGGGTTGAAGCTTTCTTT

J: TRBJ2-2
V: TRBV14
size: -
D: TRBD1
CDR3: CASSRDSVNTGELFF
DNA: TGTGCCAGCAGCCGGGACAGCGTTAACACCGGGGAGCTGTTTTTT

J: TRBJ2-1
V: TRBV29-1
size: -
D: TRBD1
CDR3: CSVEGTALTGVGEQFF
DNA: TGCAGCGTTGAAGGGACAGCGCTTACAGGGGTGGGTGAGCAGTTCTTC

J: TRBJ2-2
V: TRBV19
size: once
D: TRBD1
CDR3: CASRVQGDTGELFF
DNA: TGTGCCAGTAGGGTACAGGGGGACACCGGGGAGCTGTTTTTT

J: TRBJ2-6
V: TRBV4-2
size: -
D: -
CDR3: CASSQDPRDGANVLTF
DNA: TGTGCCAGCAGCCAAGATCCCAGGGATGGGGCCAACGTCCTGACTTTC

J: TRBJ1-2
V: TRBV24-1
size: -
D: -
CDR3: CATSESTGLYGYTF
DNA: TGTGCCACCAGTGAATCGACAGGCCTGTATGGCTACACCTTC

J: TRBJ1-1
V: TRBV3-1/TRBV3-2
size: -
D: -
CDR3: CASSQGELKAFF
DNA: TGTGCCAGCAGCCAAGGAGAATTAAAAGCTTTCTTT

J: TRBJ2-2
V: TRBV12-3/TRBV12-4
size: -
D: -
CDR3: CASSPGTPGELFF
DNA: TGTGCCAGCAGCCCGGGGACGCCGGGGGAGCTGTTTTTT

J: TRBJ1-5
V: TRBV5-1
size: -
D: -
CDR3: CASSYDKLSSSNQPQHF
DNA: TGCGCCAGCAGCTACGACAAGCTTAGTAGTAGCAATCAGCCCCAGCATTTT

J: TRBJ2-7
V: TRBV29-1
size: -
D: TRBD2
CDR3: CSVDVGTSEVYEQYF
DNA: TGCAGCGTTGATGTGGGGACTAGCGAGGTCTACGAGCAGTACTTC

J: TRBJ2-1
V: TRBV19
size: -
D: -
CDR3: CASSMSPTPYNEQFF
DNA: TGTGCCAGTAGTATGTCCCCGACACCGTACAATGAGCAGTTCTTC

J: TRBJ2-3
V: TRBV19
size: -
D: -
CDR3: CASSIDWLRHKETTDTQYF
DNA: TGTGCCAGTAGTATAGATTGGCTTAGACACAAGGAAACCACAGATACGCAGTATTTT

J: TRBJ1-6
V: TRBV5-6
size: -
D: -
CDR3: CASSLGYDNSPLHF
DNA: TGTGCCAGCAGCTTAGGGTACGATAATTCACCCCTCCACTTT

J: TRBJ1-2
V: TRBV5-6
size: -
D: TRBD1
CDR3: CASSTGPGQGARNYGYTF
DNA: TGTGCCAGCAGCACGGGACCGGGACAGGGGGCAAGAAACTATGGCTACACCTTC

J: TRBJ1-6
V: TRBV5-1
size: -
D: -
CDR3: CASSLQGRDNSPLHF
DNA: TGCGCCAGCAGCTTGCAGGGTAGGGATAATTCACCCCTCCACTTT

J: TRBJ2-1
V: TRBV2
size: -
D: -
CDR3: CASSEGQASYNEQFF
DNA: TGTGCCAGCAGTGAAGGTCAGGCGTCCTACAATGAGCAGTTCTTC

J: TRBJ1-6
V: TRBV2
size: once
D: -
CDR3: CASSRTAVSNSPLHF
DNA: TGTGCCAGCAGCCGGACGGCGGTATCTAATTCACCCCTCCACTTT

J: TRBJ1-1
V: TRBV30
size: -
D: -
CDR3: CASKRLMNTEAFF
DNA: TGTGCCTCGAAGAGGTTAATGAACACTGAAGCTTTCTTT

J: TRBJ2-3
V: TRBV18
size: -
D: -
CDR3: CASSRPGSDTQYF
DNA: TGTGCCAGCTCCCGACCAGGCTCAGATACGCAGTATTTT

J: TRBJ2-1
V: TRBV12-1
size: -
D: -
CDR3: CASRVGVLSYNEQFF
DNA: TGTGCCAGTAGGGTCGGGGTGTTGTCGTACAATGAGCAGTTCTTC

J: TRBJ2-3
V: TRBV5-1
size: -
D: -
CDR3: CASSWDTDTQYF
DNA: TGCGCCAGCAGCTGGGACACAGATACGCAGTATTTT

J: TRBJ1-5
V: TRBV27
size: -
D: TRBD1
CDR3: CASSPDRGRKKRNQPQHF
DNA: TGTGCCAGCAGTCCGGACAGGGGGCGGAAGAAGCGGAATCAGCCCCAGCATTTT

J: TRBJ1-1
V: TRBV30
size: -
D: -
CDR3: CAWSVRGTEAFF
DNA: TGTGCCTGGAGTGTACGAGGAACTGAAGCTTTCTTT

J: TRBJ1-5
V: TRBV28
size: -
D: TRBD1
CDR3: CASSLLRAGGHQPQHF
DNA: TGTGCCAGCAGTTTACTCCGGGCAGGGGGTCATCAGCCCCAGCATTTT

J: TRBJ1-6
V: TRBV11-2
size: -
D: -
CDR3: CASSSIGQGYNSPLHF
DNA: TGTGCCAGCAGCTCCATCGGGCAGGGTTATAACTCACCCCTCCACTTT

J: TRBJ1-5
V: TRBV9
size: -
D: -
CDR3: CASSSGQNQPQHF
DNA: TGTGCCAGCAGCAGCGGACAGAATCAGCCCCAGCATTTT

J: TRBJ1-3
V: TRBV7-3
size: -
D: -
CDR3: CASSSGGRSGNTIYF
DNA: TGTGCCAGCAGCTCTGGGGGCCGGTCTGGAAACACCATATATTTT

J: TRBJ2-5
V: TRBV5-6
size: -
D: TRBD2
CDR3: CASSWEGLKSETQYF
DNA: TGTGCCAGCAGCTGGGAGGGACTAAAGTCGGAGACCCAGTACTTC

J: TRBJ1-6
V: TRBV28
size: few
D: TRBD1
CDR3: CASSSTGTGVNSPLHF
DNA: TGTGCCAGCAGTTCGACCGGGACAGGGGTAAATTCACCCCTCCACTTT

J: TRBJ2-1
V: TRBV2
size: -
D: TRBD2
CDR3: CASRKSSGGPATNEQFF
DNA: TGTGCCAGCAGAAAATCTAGCGGGGGGCCGGCGACTAATGAGCAGTTCTTC

J: TRBJ2-1
V: TRBV19
size: once
D: TRBD1
CDR3: CASTPVGGQGAGEQFF
DNA: TGTGCCAGTACCCCGGTGGGTGGACAGGGGGCAGGTGAGCAGTTCTTC

J: TRBJ2-3
V: TRBV5-6
size: -
D: -
CDR3: CASSSLTDTQYF
DNA: TGTGCCAGCAGCTCACTCACAGATACGCAGTATTTT

J: TRBJ1-4
V: TRBV6-8
size: few
D: -
CDR3: CASSYPRWGSNEKLFF
DNA: TGTGCCAGCAGTTACCCCCGTTGGGGGAGTAATGAAAAACTGTTTTTT

J: TRBJ2-6
V: TRBV5-1
size: -
D: -
CDR3: CASRVATGANVLTF
DNA: TGCGCCAGCAGAGTGGCCACTGGGGCCAACGTCCTGACTTTC

J: TRBJ1-5
V: TRBV3-1/TRBV3-2
size: -
D: -
CDR3: CASSQSGVGQPQHF
DNA: TGTGCCAGCAGCCAATCGGGAGTAGGTCAGCCCCAGCATTTT